The next 25 T cell receptor beta chains were all read from a single sample in a study of blood T cell repertoires in COVID-19. Sequencing was performed with immunoSEQ multiplex PCR; in TCRdb, only in-frame clones are kept and a portion is missing. Counted here are under 300,000 clones, around 91% occurring once; the ten biggest clones make up about 2.2%. The sequenced sample was PBMCs or T cells enriched from blood (not recorded which). The receptors come from a woman between 18 and 30 years old who had recovered from COVID-19.

The chain is built from TRBV27 and TRBJ1-6; 10 bases line up with TRBD1. This CDR3 has 14 residues. With 10 bases clipped from V and 10 bases from J, the junction kept 10 bases outside the gene matches. Germline CDR1 reads MNHEY; CDR2 reads SMNVEV (reference sequence). This CDR3 is CATARTGGESPLHF. CDR3 in DNA: TGTGCCACCGCCAGGACAGGGGGAGAGTCACCCCTCCACTTT.

A few counts support this clone. The genes are TRBV6-6 and TRBJ1-1; D remains ambiguous. From germline, CDR1 is MNHNY and CDR2 SVGAGI (reference sequence). Trimming stripped 2 bases from V and 1 base from J, with 14 bases between. The CDR3 spans 16 residues. The CDR3 bases are TGTGCCAGCAGTTACCTTACCGCGGTGAGGAACACTGAAGCTTTCTTT. Protein sequence: CASSYLTAVRNTEAFF.

The chain recombines TRBV3-1 (or the pseudogene TRBV3-2) with TRBJ2-2, with a possible D match to TRBD1 (5 bases). This CDR3 spans 14 amino acids. CDR1 and CDR2 from the germline V gene are LGHDT and YNNKEL (reference sequence). Trimming removed 2 bases at V and 4 bases at J, with 8 bases between. As DNA, the CDR3 is TGTGCCAGCAGCCAAAGGGGTTTCACCGGGGAGCTGTTTTTT. It yields the protein CASSQRGFTGELFF.

V and J are TRBV12-3 or TRBV12-4 and TRBJ1-2; D is undetermined. The CDR3 spans 13 residues. Deletions cut 4 bases from V and 4 bases from J, with 10 bases between. This CDR3 reads CASSSTAGYGYTF. CDR3 DNA sequence: TGTGCCAGCAGTTCGACGGCGGGCTATGGCTACACCTTC.

This clone has a handful of counts. The chain joins TRBV10-3 to TRBJ1-1; 7 bases line up with TRBD1. The CDR3 length is 13 residues. Losses at the gene ends were 3 bases for V and 11 bases for J; bases not matched to a gene: 9. The germline V gene encodes CDR1 ENHRY and CDR2 SYGVKD. Here the CDR3 DNA reads TGTGCCATCAGTGATAACAGGGGCGGGTTCGCTTTCTTT. It is translated as CAISDNRGGFAFF.

This clone appeared once. This sequence joins TRBV2 and TRBJ1-4; 9 bases match TRBD1. Per germline, CDR1 SNHLY and CDR2 FYNNEI. The V and J ends lost 7 bases and 8 bases, in that order; junction bases with no gene match: 5. The CDR3 has 13 residues. The CDR3 DNA is TGTGCCAGCAAAGTGGGACAGGGCGAAAAACTGTTTTTT. This codes for CASKVGQGEKLFF.

V gene TRBV11-2 combines with J gene TRBJ2-3; TRBD2 agrees at 9 bases. Losses at the gene ends were 3 bases for V and 7 bases for J; bases not matched to a gene: 5. From germline, CDR1 is SGHAT and CDR2 FQNNGV. CDR3 size: 14 residues. CDR3 protein: CASSLAGGLYTQYF. In nucleotides, the CDR3 is TGTGCCAGCAGCTTGGCGGGGGGGCTTTATACGCAGTATTTT.

V is TRBV12-3 or TRBV12-4 and J is TRBJ1-6; a possible D gene is TRBD1 (5 bases). V lost 0 bases and J lost 14, with 5 bases in between. CDR3 size: 11 residues. In DNA form, the CDR3 reads TGTGCCAGCAGTTTAGCCAGGGCCCTCCACTTT. This translates into CASSLARALHF.

The chain couples TRBV27 to TRBJ1-5; 9 bases match TRBD1. CDR3 length: 18 residues. Germline-derived CDR1 and CDR2 are MNHEY and SMNVEV (reference sequence). Trimming removed 2 bases from V and 1 base from J; junction bases left unmatched: 9. This chain's CDR3 is CASSLGGTGKQSNQPQHF. The CDR3 DNA follows: TGTGCCAGCAGTTTAGGCGGGACAGGGAAACAAAGCAATCAGCCCCAGCATTTT.

The chain carries TRBV6-5 and TRBJ1-1; the D gene is possibly TRBD1 (6 bases). Germline loops: CDR1 MNHEY, CDR2 SVGAGI. The CDR3 spans 15 residues. V dropped 2 bases and J dropped 5 bases, with 15 bases sitting between them. CDR3 protein: CASSYLRGGGTEAFF. Written as DNA, the CDR3 is TGTGCCAGCAGTTACCTTAGGGGGGGAGGAACTGAAGCTTTCTTT.

This chain joins TRBV5-1 and TRBJ2-5; 10 bases line up with TRBD2. This CDR3 region has 16 residues. V shed 0 bases, J shed 4 bases, and the junction held 6 bases outside the gene matches. Germline lookup yields CDR1 SGHRS and CDR2 YFSETQ. CDR3 protein: CASSLVRLAGVETQYF. CDR3 sequence (DNA): TGCGCCAGCAGCTTGGTTCGGCTAGCGGGGGTAGAGACCCAGTACTTC. Supplemented by reference TRBV5-1 and TRBJ2-5, the full variable domain reads KAGVTQTPRYLIKTRGQQVTLSCSPISGHRSVSWYQQTPGQGLQFLFEYFSETQRNKGNFPGRFSGRQFSNSRSEMNVSTLELGDSALYLCASSLVRLAGVETQYFGPGTRLLVL.

This chain connects TRBV18 to TRBJ2-6; TRBD1 might be the D (6 bases). Trimming removed 6 bases from V and 1 base from J, with 13 bases in between. CDR3 length equals 16 residues. CDR1 and CDR2 (germline): KGHSH, LQKENI. The CDR3: CASSGPTGSGANVLTF. The CDR3 DNA follows: TGTGCCAGCTCGGGCCCCACAGGGTCTGGGGCCAACGTCCTGACTTTC.

V and J are TRBV29-1 and TRBJ2-3, with TRBD1 as a possible D gene (6 bases). V was clipped by 4 bases and J by 0 bases, with 17 bases between them. The CDR3 has 16 amino acids. The germline gives CDR1 SQVTM, CDR2 ANQGSEA. Here the CDR3 DNA reads TGCAGCGTTGGGATGTGGGCAGGGGAGAGCACAGATACGCAGTATTTT. This codes for CSVGMWAGESTDTQYF.

This clone was seen only a few times. The chain has TRBV5-1 and TRBJ1-1, with D maybe TRBD1 (6 bases). V was shortened by 4 bases and J by 4 bases, with 14 bases between the two germline ends. This CDR3 is 14 amino acids long. Looked up from germline, CDR1 is SGHRS and CDR2 is YFSETQ. The CDR3 DNA reads as TGCGCCAGCAGCCCGACGGAAGGGGGCACTGAAGCTTTCTTT. Amino acids: CASSPTEGGTEAFF.

The chain has TRBV6-2 or TRBV6-3 and TRBJ1-3; D might be TRBD1 (5 bases). Germline values: CDR1 MNHEY, CDR2 SVGEGT. This CDR3 region has 15 residues. V lost 6 bases and J 0 bases, leaving 12 bases between the germline ends. The DNA of the CDR3 is TGTGCCAGCAGCCGCCAGGGAAACTCTGGAAACACCATATATTTT. Translation gives CASSRQGNSGNTIYF.

This sequence joins TRBV7-6 and TRBJ2-7, with TRBD1 matching 7 bases. V dropped 5 bases and J dropped 7; count of bases not matched to a gene: 11. Germline V gene lookup returns CDR1 SGHVS and CDR2 FNYEAQ. This CDR3 spans 14 amino acids. The CDR3 reads CASSNARQGYEQYF. CDR3 sequence (DNA): TGTGCCAGCAGCAATGCACGACAGGGATATGAGCAGTACTTC.

This chain uses TRBV10-3 with TRBJ2-5; maybe TRBD1 (5 bases). Germline CDR1 reads ENHRY; CDR2 reads SYGVKD. This CDR3 comprises 13 residues. This CDR3 is CASSQGLKETQYF. The CDR3 nucleotides read TGTGCAAGCAGCCAGGGTTTAAAAGAGACCCAGTACTTC.

V is TRBV9 and J is TRBJ1-4, with D possibly being TRBD1 (5 bases). V gave up 4 bases and J gave up 2 bases, with 12 bases separating them. Per the germline V gene, CDR1 is SGDLS and CDR2 is YYNGEE. The CDR3 is made up of 15 amino acids. Written as DNA, the CDR3 is TGTGCCAGCAGCATCGGACAAGTCACTAATGAAAAACTGTTTTTT. This translates into CASSIGQVTNEKLFF.

J is TRBJ1-2 and V is TRBV21-1; the D call of TRBD1 is as the table states it, not checked on the DNA. TRBV21-1 is flagged as a pseudogene. This CDR3 has 14 amino acids. CDR3 bases: TGTGCCAGCCTCAATCTCACAGGGCCCTATGGCTACACCTTC. This sequence encodes CASLNLTGPYGYTF.

The chain recombines TRBV5-8 with TRBJ2-1; no reliable D call. CDR1 and CDR2 from the germline V gene are SGHTS and YDEGEE. The CDR3 contains 14 residues. Trimming shortened V by 5 bases and J by 10 bases, and 19 bases separated the two germline ends. The CDR3 bases are TGTGCCAGCAGTTCTTTTCCCGCTGAGAAGGAGCAGTTCTTC. This translates into CASSSFPAEKEQFF.

This sequence joins TRBV7-9 and TRBJ2-1; 8 bases fit TRBD2. V lost 3 bases and J lost 4; bases outside the gene matches: 11. Germline lookup yields CDR1 SEHNR and CDR2 FQNEAQ (reference sequence). This CDR3 is built from 17 residues. The CDR3 protein is CASSFRRGDVRYNEQFF. In DNA, the CDR3 is TGTGCCAGCAGCTTTAGGCGGGGGGACGTGAGATACAATGAGCAGTTCTTC.

The chain couples TRBV15 to TRBJ1-4; D gene unclear. Trimming pared 3 bases from V and 7 bases from J, leaving 12 bases between. The V gene's germline CDR1 is LNHNV and CDR2 YYDKDF (reference sequence). CDR3 length equals 14 residues. The CDR3 spells CATSSPARGEKLFF. Written as DNA, the CDR3 is TGTGCCACCAGCAGTCCGGCCCGCGGTGAAAAACTGTTTTTT. Looking up the rest from reference TRBV15 and TRBJ1-4 gives the full variable domain: DAMVIQNPRYQVTQFGKPVTLSCSQTLNHNVMYWYQQKSSQAPKLLFHYYDKDFNNEADTPDNFQSRRPNTSFCFLDIRSPGLGDTAMYLCATSSPARGEKLFFGSGTQLSVL.

The gene calls are TRBV5-4 and TRBJ2-3; D may be TRBD1 (6 bases). V shed 4 bases and J shed 4 bases, with 19 bases lying between them. The CDR3 contains 16 residues. Germline-derived CDR1 and CDR2 are SGHNT and YYREEE (reference sequence). Written as DNA, the CDR3 is TGTGCCAGCAGCAAAAAAGAGGGGGTTGGGGCAGATACGCAGTATTTT. It encodes CASSKKEGVGADTQYF.

The chain uses TRBV7-3 and TRBJ2-7, with 8 bases aligning to TRBD1. Unmatched junction bases numbered 9, after V lost 3 bases and J lost 5 bases. The CDR3 runs to 15 residues. Germline assignment: CDR1 SGHTA and CDR2 FQGTGA. This chain's CDR3 is CASSFSGTGQNEQYF. In nucleotides, the CDR3 is TGTGCCAGCAGCTTCTCGGGGACAGGCCAGAACGAGCAGTACTTC.

CDR3 sequence reads: CASSQLLPGQGSGYTF. The CDR3 DNA sequence: TGTGCCAGCAGCCAACTCTTACCGGGACAGGGGTCCGGCTACACCTTC. The genes are TRBV3-1 (or the pseudogene TRBV3-2) and TRBJ1-2, with 10 nucleotides matching TRBD1. There are 16 residues in the CDR3. From germline, CDR1 is LGHDT and CDR2 YNNKEL (reference sequence). V dropped 2 bases and J dropped 8; count of bases not matched to a gene: 11.